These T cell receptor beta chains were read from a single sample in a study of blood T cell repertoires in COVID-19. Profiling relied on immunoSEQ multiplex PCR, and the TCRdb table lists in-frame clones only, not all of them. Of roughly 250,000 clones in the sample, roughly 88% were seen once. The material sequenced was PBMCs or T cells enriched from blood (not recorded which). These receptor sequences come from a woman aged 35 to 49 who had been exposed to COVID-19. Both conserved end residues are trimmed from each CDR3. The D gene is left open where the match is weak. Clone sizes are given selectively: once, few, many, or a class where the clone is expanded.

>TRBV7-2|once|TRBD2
ASTLESTSETQY
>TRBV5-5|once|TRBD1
ASSLRQGDSYGYT
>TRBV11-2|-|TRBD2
ASSLVWVGRGLQETQY
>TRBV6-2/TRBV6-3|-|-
ASSYSQRRSSYNEQF
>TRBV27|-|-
ASSLFGGGGYGYT
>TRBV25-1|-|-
ASSATGNRHYGYT
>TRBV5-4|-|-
ASSQPGRGYTGELF
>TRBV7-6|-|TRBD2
ASSLPGGSSYNEQF
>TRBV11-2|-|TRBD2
ASSFPPGGAHNEQF
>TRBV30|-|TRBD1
AWSPGTGGPIG
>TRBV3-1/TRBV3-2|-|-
ASSQDLGRRETQY
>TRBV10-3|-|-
AISESRGSEANYGYT
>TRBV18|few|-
ASSPPGQNYGYT
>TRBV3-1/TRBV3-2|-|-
ASIPGGVGRGNEKLF
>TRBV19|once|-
ASTPLLDRKRNYGYT
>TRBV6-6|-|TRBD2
ASTVGGEQYEQY
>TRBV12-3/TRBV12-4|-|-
ASSFAKTGPQY
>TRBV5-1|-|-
ASSFGGAPNTGELF
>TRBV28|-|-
ASEGTGTVHEKLF
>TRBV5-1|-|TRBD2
ASSFWTSGLTDTQY
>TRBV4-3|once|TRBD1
ASSQGRTGFHEQY
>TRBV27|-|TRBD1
ASSFYTPDRDYGYT
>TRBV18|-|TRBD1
ASSTGTESSPLH
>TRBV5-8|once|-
ASSLVYYEQY
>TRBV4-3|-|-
ASSQDSQGFSGNTIY
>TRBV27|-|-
ASSLIGVVSPLH
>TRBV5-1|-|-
ASSLGPRVRNEQF
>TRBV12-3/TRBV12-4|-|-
ASSYGTEAF
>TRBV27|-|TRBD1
ASSLSLGQGAGRSGELF
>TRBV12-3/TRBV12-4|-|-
ASSFRGRTEAF
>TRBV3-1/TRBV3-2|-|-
ASSHTTGSGETQY
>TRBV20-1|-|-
SASTNTEAF
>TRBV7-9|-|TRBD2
ASSLLGEGPKDEQF
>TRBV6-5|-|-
AAGAGYGYT
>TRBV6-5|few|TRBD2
ASSQRGGEETQY
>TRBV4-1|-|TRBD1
ASSQGDRSYEQY
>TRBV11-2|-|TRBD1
ASSRGQGDTEAF
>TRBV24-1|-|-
ATSISGRATDTQY
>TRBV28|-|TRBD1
ASRGFTGVQPQH
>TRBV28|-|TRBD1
ASSSSGGSTGNTIY
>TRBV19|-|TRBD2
ASRYRLAGGEGYEQY
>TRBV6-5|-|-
ASKQGGVLEAF
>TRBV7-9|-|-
ASGQGQGGELF
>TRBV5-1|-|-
ASSLAGPGQPQH
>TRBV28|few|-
ASNEGLRNQPQH
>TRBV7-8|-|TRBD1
ASSYRRDSYNSPLH
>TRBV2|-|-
ASNQGLMNSPLH
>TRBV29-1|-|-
SVQPGMTNTEAF
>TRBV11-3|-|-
ASSLEDYRELYNEQF
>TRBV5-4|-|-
ASSPGFLDTEAF
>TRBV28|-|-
ASSQTSGGYT
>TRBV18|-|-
ASSPFDQGEQF
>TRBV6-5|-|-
ASSSYSNQPQH
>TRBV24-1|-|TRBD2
ATSAPGTRSYNEQF
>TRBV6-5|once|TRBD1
ASSFPSRQGKNIQY
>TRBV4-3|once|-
ASSQRRGTGNTIY
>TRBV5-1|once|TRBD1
ASSQSGTGWRNEQF
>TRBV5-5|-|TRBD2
ASLQWGGRSTYEQY
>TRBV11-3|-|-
ASSLVKGWETQY